The source of this T cell receptor (beta chain) is a study of blood T cell repertoires in COVID-19. This clone appeared a few times. What the recovered Cohort 3 donors had was two negative PCRs, clearance, or symptom resolution. Produced via immunoSEQ multiplex PCR; TCRdb's table is partial and in-frame only. The sample has over 200,000 clones; approximately 80% are singletons. The CDR3 length is 16 residues. Germline CDR1 reads SGHAT; CDR2 reads FQNNGV. Trimming took 6 bases from V and 1 from J, leaving 16 bases between them. The V gene is TRBV11-2, the J gene TRBJ2-1; possible D gene TRBD1, 7 bases. The sample comprised PBMCs or T cells enriched from blood (not recorded which). This clonotype originated in a middle-aged man who had recovered from COVID-19. CDR3 sequence: CASRSQGTHSYNEQFF. In DNA, the CDR3 is TGTGCCAGCAGATCACAGGGGACTCATTCCTACAATGAGCAGTTCTTC.